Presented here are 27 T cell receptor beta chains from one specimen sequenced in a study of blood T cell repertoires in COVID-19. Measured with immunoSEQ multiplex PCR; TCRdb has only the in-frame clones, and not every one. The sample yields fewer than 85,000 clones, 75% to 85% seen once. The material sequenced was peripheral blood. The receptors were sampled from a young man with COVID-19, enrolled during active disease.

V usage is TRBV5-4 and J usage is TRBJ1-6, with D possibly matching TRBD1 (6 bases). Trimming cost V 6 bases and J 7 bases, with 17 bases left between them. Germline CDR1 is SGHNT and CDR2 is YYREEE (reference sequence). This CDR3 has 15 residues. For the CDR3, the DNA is TGTGCCAGCAAAATGGGGGGGGCAGGGAATTCACCCCTCCACTTT. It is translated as CASKMGGAGNSPLHF.

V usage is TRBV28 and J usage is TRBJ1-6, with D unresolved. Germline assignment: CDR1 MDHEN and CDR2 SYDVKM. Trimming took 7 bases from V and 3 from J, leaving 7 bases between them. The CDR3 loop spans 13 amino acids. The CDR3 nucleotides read TGTGCCAGCAAGCGGAGCTATAATTCACCCCTCCACTTT. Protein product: CASKRSYNSPLHF.

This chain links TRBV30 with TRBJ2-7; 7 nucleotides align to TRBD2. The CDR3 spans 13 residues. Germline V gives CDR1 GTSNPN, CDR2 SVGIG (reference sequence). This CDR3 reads CAGGRADSYEQYF. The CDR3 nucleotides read TGTGCTGGGGGGAGGGCGGACTCCTACGAGCAGTACTTC.

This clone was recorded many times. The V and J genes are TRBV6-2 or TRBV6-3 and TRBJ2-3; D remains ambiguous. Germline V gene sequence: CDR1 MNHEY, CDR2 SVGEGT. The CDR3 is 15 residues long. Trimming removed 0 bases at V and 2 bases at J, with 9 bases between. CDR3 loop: CASSYSDTNTDTQYF. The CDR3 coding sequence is TGTGCCAGCAGTTACTCAGACACAAACACAGATACGCAGTATTTT.

The CDR3 DNA is TGCGCCAGCAGCTTGGGCAGGGCAGACACTGAAGCTTTCTTT. Translating it yields CASSLGRADTEAFF. The V gene is TRBV5-1, the J gene TRBJ1-1, with D perhaps matching TRBD1 (5 bases). Germline V gene lookup returns CDR1 SGHRS and CDR2 YFSETQ. The CDR3 loop spans 14 amino acids. With 0 bases removed from V and 3 bases from J, the gap between germline ends came to 9 bases.

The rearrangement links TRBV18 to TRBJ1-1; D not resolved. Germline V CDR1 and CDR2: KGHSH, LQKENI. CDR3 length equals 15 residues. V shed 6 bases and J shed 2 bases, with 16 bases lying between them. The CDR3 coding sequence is TGTGCCAGCTCCACTAAGTCAGTTACAAACACTGAAGCTTTCTTT. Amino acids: CASSTKSVTNTEAFF.

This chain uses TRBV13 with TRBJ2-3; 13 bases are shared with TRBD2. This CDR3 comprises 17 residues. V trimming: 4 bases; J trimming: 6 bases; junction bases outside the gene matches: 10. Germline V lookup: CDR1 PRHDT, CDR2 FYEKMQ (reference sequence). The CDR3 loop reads CASSSRTSGSGSDTQYF. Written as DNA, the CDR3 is TGTGCCAGCAGCTCCCGGACTAGCGGGAGTGGGTCGGATACGCAGTATTTT.

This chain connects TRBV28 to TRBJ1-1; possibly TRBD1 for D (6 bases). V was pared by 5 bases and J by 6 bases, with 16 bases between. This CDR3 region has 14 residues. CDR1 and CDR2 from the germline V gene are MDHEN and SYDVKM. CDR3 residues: CASSPSRQVAEAFF. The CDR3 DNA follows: TGTGCCAGCAGTCCCTCGCGACAGGTGGCTGAAGCTTTCTTT. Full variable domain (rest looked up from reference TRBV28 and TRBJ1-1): DVKVTQSSRYLVKRTGEKVFLECVQDMDHENMFWYRQDPGLGLRLIYFSYDVKMKEKGDIPEGYSVSREKKERFSLILESASTNQTSMYLCASSPSRQVAEAFFGQGTRLTVV.

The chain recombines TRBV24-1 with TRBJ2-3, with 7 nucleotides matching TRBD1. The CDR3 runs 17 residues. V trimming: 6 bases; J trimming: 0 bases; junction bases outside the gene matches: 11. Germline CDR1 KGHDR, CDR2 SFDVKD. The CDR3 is CATSPYAGTASTDTQYF. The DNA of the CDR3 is TGTGCCACCAGTCCCTACGCCGGGACAGCTAGCACAGATACGCAGTATTTT.

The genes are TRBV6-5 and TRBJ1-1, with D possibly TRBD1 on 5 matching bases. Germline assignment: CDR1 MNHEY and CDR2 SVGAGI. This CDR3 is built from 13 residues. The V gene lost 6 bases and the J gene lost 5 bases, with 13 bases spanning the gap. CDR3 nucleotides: TGTGCCAGCAGCCTCGGAGGGGTAACTGAAGCTTTCTTT. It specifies CASSLGGVTEAFF.

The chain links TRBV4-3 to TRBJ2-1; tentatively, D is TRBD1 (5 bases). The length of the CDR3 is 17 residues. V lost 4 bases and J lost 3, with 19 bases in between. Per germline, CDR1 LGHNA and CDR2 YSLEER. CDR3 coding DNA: TGCGCCAGCAGCCGGGGCCCGGCTGATCAGGACTACAATGAGCAGTTCTTC. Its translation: CASSRGPADQDYNEQFF.

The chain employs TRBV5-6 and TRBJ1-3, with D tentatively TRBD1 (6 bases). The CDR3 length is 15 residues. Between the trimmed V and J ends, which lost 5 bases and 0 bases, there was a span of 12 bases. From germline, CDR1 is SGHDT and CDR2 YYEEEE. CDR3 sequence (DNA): TGTGCCAGCAGTGCGGACAGACACTCTGGAAACACCATATATTTT. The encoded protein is CASSADRHSGNTIYF.

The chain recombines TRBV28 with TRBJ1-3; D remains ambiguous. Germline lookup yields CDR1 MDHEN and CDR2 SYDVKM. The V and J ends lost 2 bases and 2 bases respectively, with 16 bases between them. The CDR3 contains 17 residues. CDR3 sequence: CASSLGGKGGPGNTIYF. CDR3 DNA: TGTGCCAGCAGTTTAGGAGGGAAGGGAGGCCCTGGAAACACCATATATTTT.

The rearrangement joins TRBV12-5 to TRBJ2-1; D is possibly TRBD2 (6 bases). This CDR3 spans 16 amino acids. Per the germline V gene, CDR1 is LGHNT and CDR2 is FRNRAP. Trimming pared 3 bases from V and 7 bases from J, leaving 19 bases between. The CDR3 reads CASGFRRLASRNEQFF. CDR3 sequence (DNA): TGTGCTAGTGGTTTCAGGAGGCTAGCGTCGAGGAATGAGCAGTTCTTC.

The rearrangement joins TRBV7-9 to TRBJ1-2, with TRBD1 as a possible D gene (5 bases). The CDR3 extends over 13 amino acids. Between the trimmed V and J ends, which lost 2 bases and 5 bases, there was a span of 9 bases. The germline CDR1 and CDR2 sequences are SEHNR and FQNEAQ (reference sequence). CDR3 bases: TGTGCCAGCAGCTTATCGGCAGGGTATGGCTACACCTTC. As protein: CASSLSAGYGYTF. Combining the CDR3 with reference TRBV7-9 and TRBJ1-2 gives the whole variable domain DTGVSQNPRHKITKRGQNVTFRCDPISEHNRLYWYRQTLGQGPEFLTYFQNEAQLEKSRLLSDRFSAERPKGSFSTLEIQRTEQGDSAMYLCASSLSAGYGYTFGSGTRLTVV.

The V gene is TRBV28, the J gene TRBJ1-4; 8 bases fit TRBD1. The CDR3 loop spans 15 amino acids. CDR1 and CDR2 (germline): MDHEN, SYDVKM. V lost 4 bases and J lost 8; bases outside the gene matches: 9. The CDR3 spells CASSSAGGAREKLFF. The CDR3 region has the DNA TGTGCCAGCAGTTCGGCAGGGGGCGCGCGGGAAAAACTGTTTTTT.

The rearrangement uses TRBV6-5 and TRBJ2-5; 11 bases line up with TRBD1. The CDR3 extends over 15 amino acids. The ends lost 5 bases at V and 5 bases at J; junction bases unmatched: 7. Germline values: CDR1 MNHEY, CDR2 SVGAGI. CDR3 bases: TGTGCCAGCAGTCCAACGGGGACAGGGGGGGAGACCCAGTACTTC. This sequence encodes CASSPTGTGGETQYF.

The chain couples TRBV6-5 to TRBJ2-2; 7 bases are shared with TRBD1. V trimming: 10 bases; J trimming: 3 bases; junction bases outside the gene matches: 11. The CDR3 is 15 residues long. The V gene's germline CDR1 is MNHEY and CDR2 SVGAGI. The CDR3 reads CATLKQGPDTGELFF. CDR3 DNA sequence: TGTGCCACACTGAAACAGGGGCCCGACACCGGGGAGCTGTTTTTT.

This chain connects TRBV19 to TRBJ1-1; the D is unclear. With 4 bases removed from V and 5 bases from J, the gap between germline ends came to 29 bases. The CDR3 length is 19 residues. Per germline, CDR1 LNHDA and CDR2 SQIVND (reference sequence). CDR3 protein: CASSTHLLPRRDPGTEAFF. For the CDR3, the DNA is TGTGCCAGTAGTACCCACTTGTTGCCGCGGCGAGATCCGGGGACTGAAGCTTTCTTT.

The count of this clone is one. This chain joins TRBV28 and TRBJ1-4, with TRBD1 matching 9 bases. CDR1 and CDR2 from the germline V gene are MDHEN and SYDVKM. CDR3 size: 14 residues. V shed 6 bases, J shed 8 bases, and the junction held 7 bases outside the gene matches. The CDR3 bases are TGTGCCAGCAGGGGGGACAGGGCAATAGAAAAACTGTTTTTT. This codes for CASRGDRAIEKLFF.

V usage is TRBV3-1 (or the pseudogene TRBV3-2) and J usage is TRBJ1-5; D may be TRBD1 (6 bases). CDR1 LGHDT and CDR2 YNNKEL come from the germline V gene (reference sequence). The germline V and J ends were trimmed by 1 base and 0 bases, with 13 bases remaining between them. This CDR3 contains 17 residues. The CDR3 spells CASSQGGQIFSNQPQHF. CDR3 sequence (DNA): TGTGCCAGCAGCCAAGGAGGACAGATTTTTAGCAATCAGCCCCAGCATTTT.

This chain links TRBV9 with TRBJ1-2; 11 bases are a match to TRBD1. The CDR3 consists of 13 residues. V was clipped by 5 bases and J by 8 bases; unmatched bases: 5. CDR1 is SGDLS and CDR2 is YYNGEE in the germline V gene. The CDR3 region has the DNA TGTGCCAGCAGGGACAGGGGGCGAGGAGGCTACACCTTC. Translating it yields CASRDRGRGGYTF.

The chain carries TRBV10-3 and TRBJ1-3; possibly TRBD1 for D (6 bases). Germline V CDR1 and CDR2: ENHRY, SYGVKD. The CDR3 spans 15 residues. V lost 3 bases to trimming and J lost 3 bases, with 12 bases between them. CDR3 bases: TGTGCCATCAGTGATGTGGGGGCGAGTGGAAACACCATATATTTT. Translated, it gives CAISDVGASGNTIYF.

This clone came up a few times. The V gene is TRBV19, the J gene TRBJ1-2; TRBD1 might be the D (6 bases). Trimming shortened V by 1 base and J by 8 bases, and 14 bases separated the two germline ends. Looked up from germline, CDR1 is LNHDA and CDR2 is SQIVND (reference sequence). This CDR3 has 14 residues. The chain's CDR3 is CASSIGSGASGYTF. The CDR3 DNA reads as TGTGCCAGTAGTATAGGTTCAGGGGCGAGCGGCTACACCTTC.

CDR3 nucleotide sequence: TGTGCCGGGACAGGGCCGAACACTGAAGCTTTCTTT. Its translation is CAGTGPNTEAFF. V usage is TRBV28 and J usage is TRBJ1-1; 9 positions agree with TRBD1. The germline CDR1 and CDR2 sequences are MDHEN and SYDVKM. Germline trimming cut 11 bases from V and 1 base from J; bases unmatched to any gene: 2. This CDR3 spans 12 amino acids.

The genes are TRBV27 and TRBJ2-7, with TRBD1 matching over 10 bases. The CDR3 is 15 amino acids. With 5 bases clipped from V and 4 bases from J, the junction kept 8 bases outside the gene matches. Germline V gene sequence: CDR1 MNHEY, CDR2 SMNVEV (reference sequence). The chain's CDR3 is CASSLRQGAGYEQYF. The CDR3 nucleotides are TGTGCCAGCAGTCTCCGACAGGGGGCGGGATACGAGCAGTACTTC.

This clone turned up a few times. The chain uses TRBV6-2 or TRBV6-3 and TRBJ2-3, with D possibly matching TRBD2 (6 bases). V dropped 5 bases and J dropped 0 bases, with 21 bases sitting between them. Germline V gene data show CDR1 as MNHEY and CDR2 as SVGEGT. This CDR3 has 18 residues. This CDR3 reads CASSKPPFGRASTDTQYF. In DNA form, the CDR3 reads TGTGCCAGCAGTAAGCCCCCTTTCGGGAGAGCCAGCACAGATACGCAGTATTTT.